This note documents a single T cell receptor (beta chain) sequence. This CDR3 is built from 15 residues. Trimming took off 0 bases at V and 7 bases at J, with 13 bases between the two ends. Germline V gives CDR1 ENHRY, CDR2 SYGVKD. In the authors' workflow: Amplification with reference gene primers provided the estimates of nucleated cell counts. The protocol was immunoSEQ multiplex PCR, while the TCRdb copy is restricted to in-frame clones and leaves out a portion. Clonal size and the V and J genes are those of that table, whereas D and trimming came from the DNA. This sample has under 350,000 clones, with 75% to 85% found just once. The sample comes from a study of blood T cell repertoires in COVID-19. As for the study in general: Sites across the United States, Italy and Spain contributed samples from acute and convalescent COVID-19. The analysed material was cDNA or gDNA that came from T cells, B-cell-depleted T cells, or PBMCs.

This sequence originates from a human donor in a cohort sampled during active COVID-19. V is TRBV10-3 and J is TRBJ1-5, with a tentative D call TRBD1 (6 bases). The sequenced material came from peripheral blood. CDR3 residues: CAISESGGTGQPQHF. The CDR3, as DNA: TGTGCCATCAGTGAGTCAGGGGGAACAGGACAGCCCCAGCATTTT.